These 6 T cell receptor beta chains came from one sample sequenced in a study of blood T cell repertoires in COVID-19. TCRdb keeps only in-frame clones here, not all; method: immunoSEQ multiplex PCR. Of over 250,000 clones detected, more than 70% appear once; the ten largest clones hold 0.95% to 1%. Sequences were obtained from peripheral blood. Receptors originate from a woman aged 40 to 50 who had recovered from COVID-19.

This chain joins TRBV4-2 and TRBJ2-2, with 14 bases matching TRBD2. The CDR3 loop spans 16 amino acids. CDR1 is LGHNA and CDR2 is YNFKEQ in the germline V gene. The V gene end was trimmed by 4 bases and the J gene end by 6 bases; junction bases not matched to a gene: 4. CDR3 in DNA: TGTGCCAGCAGCCCACGACTAGCGGGAGGGCCCGGGGAGCTGTTTTTT. Amino acids: CASSPRLAGGPGELFF.

This sequence joins TRBV6-5 and TRBJ1-2; 8 nucleotides line up with TRBD1. With V trimmed by 2 bases and J by 8 bases, 7 bases remained unmatched. The CDR3 consists of 14 residues. Per germline, CDR1 MNHEY and CDR2 SVGAGI. The CDR3 DNA reads TGTGCCAGCAGTTACCTAGCGACAGGGGAAGGCTACACCTTC. It codes for CASSYLATGEGYTF.

The rearrangement uses TRBV9 and TRBJ2-5; 16 positions match TRBD2. The V segment lost 4 bases and the J segment 5 bases; nucleotides outside the gene matches: 5. The germline V gene encodes CDR1 SGDLS and CDR2 YYNGEE. The CDR3 covers 16 residues. In DNA, the CDR3 is TGTGCCAGCAGCACGGGACTAGCGGGAGGGGAGGAGACCCAGTACTTC. This encodes CASSTGLAGGEETQYF.

V and J are TRBV18 and TRBJ1-2; 7 nucleotides align to TRBD1. CDR3 length equals 15 residues. CDR1 is KGHSH, CDR2 LQKENI, per germline. The ends lost 4 bases at V and 3 bases at J; junction bases unmatched: 8. The CDR3 protein is CASSLGTDTYYGYTF. The CDR3 DNA follows: TGTGCCAGCTCACTTGGGACAGACACTTACTATGGCTACACCTTC.

V and J are TRBV5-6 and TRBJ2-1; TRBD2 agrees at 14 bases. V shed 4 bases and J 13 bases; nucleotides not matched to a gene: 16. The CDR3 sequence is 17 residues long. In germline, CDR1 is SGHDT, CDR2 YYEEEE. The CDR3 sequence is CASSPPPGTSGRWGQFF. The CDR3 DNA reads as TGTGCCAGCAGCCCACCCCCGGGGACTAGCGGGAGATGGGGCCAGTTCTTC.

The rearrangement joins TRBV7-9 to TRBJ2-4, with 7 positions matching TRBD2. Germline V gives CDR1 SEHNR, CDR2 FQNEAQ (reference sequence). CDR3 length: 14 amino acids. The V segment lost 5 bases and the J segment 4 bases; nucleotides outside the gene matches: 5. The CDR3 DNA reads as TGTGCCAGCAGCCCCCCGGGGGGAAAAAACATTCAGTACTTC. Its protein product is CASSPPGGKNIQYF.